These 25 T cell receptor beta chains originate from one sample sequenced in a study of human T cells and chemical hapten exposure. Using its own MiXCR run on the RACE reads, TCRdb lists one record per CDR3 protein. The sample lists about 120,000 distinct CDR3 sequences, approximately 14% occurring once. As to time point: patch test 1, 2 weeks after DPC sensitization. Treatment indicated: therapeutic diphenylcyclopropenone sensitization with weekly scalp DPC. Sequencing used whole blood, obtained in connection with sensitization to the hapten diphenylcyclopropenone (DPC). Receptors originate from a man aged 18 to 30 with alopecia areata. Some clones in this sample may be carry-over from other donors' samples.

This clonotype was observed a few times. The chain links TRBV29-1 to TRBJ2-3; TRBD1 might be the D (6 bases). From germline, CDR1 is SQVTM and CDR2 ANQGSEA. The CDR3 is 16 residues long. Deletions cut 2 bases from V and 3 bases from J, with 18 bases between. In nucleotides, the CDR3 is TGCAGCGTTGAACCTCCTCCACAGGGTGAAACAGATACGCAGTATTTT. It specifies CSVEPPPQGETDTQYF.

This clonotype was seen only a few times. The gene calls are TRBV10-3 and TRBJ1-1, with D maybe TRBD1 (5 bases). This CDR3 has 16 amino acids. The V and J ends lost 0 bases and 4 bases respectively, with 15 bases between them. In germline, CDR1 is ENHRY, CDR2 SYGVKD. The CDR3 region has the DNA TGTGCCATCAGTGAGTCGGACAAGGGATTTCTCACTGAAGCTTTCTTT. It codes for CAISESDKGFLTEAFF.

The rearrangement uses TRBV3-1 and TRBJ2-2; 7 bases are a match to TRBD1. CDR1 and CDR2 from the germline V gene are LGHDT and YNNKEL (reference sequence). This CDR3 region has 13 residues. J lost 9 bases, V lost 0 bases, and 1 base had no gene match. In DNA, the CDR3 is TGTGCCAGCAGCCAAGAAGGGGGCCGGGAGCTGTTTTTT. Its translation is CASSQEGGRELFF.

This clonotype was seen more than once but under ten times. The chain recombines TRBV4-2 with TRBJ1-6; D call uncertain. V shed 0 bases and J shed 9 bases, with 3 bases lying between them. The length of the CDR3 is 12 residues. CDR1 is LGHNA and CDR2 is YNFKEQ in the germline V gene. CDR3 protein: CASSQDLSPLHF. The CDR3 nucleotides are TGTGCCAGCAGCCAAGATCTTTCACCCCTCCACTTT.

The J gene is TRBJ2-1, the V gene TRBV24-1; D call uncertain. The germline V gene has CDR1 KGHDR and CDR2 SFDVKD. This CDR3 has 11 residues. With 2 bases removed from V and 5 bases from J, the gap between germline ends came to 0 bases. The CDR3, as DNA: TGTGCCACCAGTGATTACAATGAGCAGTTCTTC. Translated: CATSDYNEQFF.

The J gene is TRBJ1-5, the V gene TRBV7-9; D is ambiguous. The V end lost 1 base, the J end lost 0 bases, and 10 bases lay between the germline ends. The CDR3 sequence is 16 residues long. Germline V CDR1 and CDR2: SEHNR, FQNEAQ (reference sequence). Here the CDR3 reads CASSLDRINSNQPQHF. In nucleotides, the CDR3 is TGTGCCAGCAGCTTAGATCGGATTAATAGCAATCAGCCCCAGCATTTT.

This clonotype showed up just a few times. The chain recombines TRBV5-1 with TRBJ1-1; D is perhaps TRBD1 (5 bases). The CDR3 extends over 15 amino acids. V was trimmed by 0 bases and J by 1 base, leaving 10 bases between them. Germline CDR1 reads SGHRS; CDR2 reads YFSETQ. DNA for the CDR3: TGCGCCAGCAGCTTGGACGGGACGACGAACACTGAAGCTTTCTTT. Amino acids: CASSLDGTTNTEAFF.

A few counts support this clonotype. J is TRBJ1-1 and V is TRBV12-3 or TRBV12-4; D not certain. V was shortened by 5 bases and J by 0 bases, with 7 bases between the two germline ends. The CDR3 loop spans 13 amino acids. This CDR3 reads CASSPRMNTEAFF. In DNA form, the CDR3 reads TGTGCCAGCAGTCCAAGGATGAACACTGAAGCTTTCTTT.

This clonotype occurred a few times. V usage is TRBV6-1 and J usage is TRBJ2-1; D uncertain. CDR1 and CDR2 from the germline V gene are MNHNS and SASEGT. CDR3 length equals 13 residues. V lost 5 bases, J lost 5 bases, and 10 bases lay in between. CDR3 residues: CASSFWDNNEQFF. As DNA, the CDR3 is TGTGCCAGCAGTTTCTGGGATAACAATGAGCAGTTCTTC.

The sample holds many counts of this clonotype. The chain has TRBV7-3 and TRBJ2-5; the match to TRBD1 covers 10 bases. The germline CDR1 and CDR2 sequences are SGHTA and FQGTGA. V was clipped by 4 bases and J by 5 bases; unmatched bases: 10. This CDR3 spans 16 amino acids. The CDR3 is CASSCILGQGMETQYF. The CDR3 DNA sequence: TGTGCCAGCAGCTGCATCCTGGGACAGGGGATGGAGACCCAGTACTTC.

This clonotype was counted only a few times. Here the CDR3 reads CSVEDKETRNTEAFF. In DNA form, the CDR3 reads TGCAGCGTTGAAGATAAGGAAACACGTAACACTGAAGCTTTCTTT. This chain uses TRBV29-1 with TRBJ1-1; D not resolved. Per the germline V gene, CDR1 is SQVTM and CDR2 is ANQGSEA. Trimming left V 0 bases short and J 2 bases short, with 13 bases between. This CDR3 is 15 amino acids long.

The chain couples TRBV4-3 to TRBJ2-2, with a weak D call TRBD1 (6 bases). The CDR3 is 15 amino acids. Germline V gene sequence: CDR1 LGHNA, CDR2 YSLEER. Trimming stripped 3 bases from V and 0 bases from J, with 8 bases between. The CDR3 sequence: CASSQDSANTGELFF. The CDR3 coding sequence is TGCGCCAGCAGCCAGGACAGCGCGAACACCGGGGAGCTGTTTTTT.

The chain recombines TRBV7-8 with TRBJ1-4, with D tentatively TRBD1 (5 bases). The CDR3 runs to 14 residues. V was pared by 5 bases and J by 7 bases, with 14 bases between. Germline assignment: CDR1 SGHVS and CDR2 FQNEAQ. The CDR3 sequence is CASSPGDAGEKLFF. CDR3 DNA sequence: TGTGCCAGCAGCCCGGGGGATGCGGGTGAAAAACTGTTTTTT.

In this sample, this clonotype turned up a few times. This chain joins TRBV9 and TRBJ2-5, with TRBD2 identical over 7 bases. CDR3 size: 15 residues. CDR1 is SGDLS, CDR2 YYNGEE, per germline. The V segment lost 0 bases and the J segment 4 bases; nucleotides outside the gene matches: 6. The CDR3 reads CASSVEDSGRETQYF. The DNA of the CDR3 is TGTGCCAGCAGCGTAGAGGATAGCGGGCGAGAGACCCAGTACTTC.

This chain connects TRBV3-1 to TRBJ1-5; unclear D gene. V lost 0 bases and J 2 bases, leaving 11 bases between the germline ends. The germline CDR1 and CDR2 sequences are LGHDT and YNNKEL (reference sequence). The CDR3 has 16 residues. The CDR3 loop reads CASSQDVGIGNQPQHF. Written as DNA, the CDR3 is TGTGCCAGCAGCCAAGATGTCGGTATAGGCAATCAGCCCCAGCATTTT.

V usage is TRBV19 and J usage is TRBJ1-1, with 7 positions matching TRBD1. Germline V gene lookup returns CDR1 LNHDA and CDR2 SQIVND (reference sequence). After removal of 0 bases from V and 5 bases from J, the junction contained 0 bases not matched to a gene. The CDR3 is 13 residues long. The CDR3 sequence is CASSIDRGTEAFF. The CDR3 coding sequence is TGTGCCAGTAGTATAGACAGGGGGACTGAAGCTTTCTTT.

This clonotype has a handful of counts. This chain connects TRBV6-2 or TRBV6-3 to TRBJ2-7, with 7 nucleotides matching TRBD1. Germline CDR1 MNHEY, CDR2 SVGEGT. This CDR3 is built from 12 residues. Unmatched junction bases numbered 1, after V lost 5 bases and J lost 3 bases. The CDR3 region is CASSRQGYEQYF. In DNA, the CDR3 is TGTGCCAGCAGTCGACAGGGCTACGAGCAGTACTTC.

The genes are TRBV11-2 and TRBJ2-1; weak D call: TRBD1 (6 bases). The ends were cut back, 5 bases at V and 7 bases at J, with 15 bases in the middle. The CDR3 runs to 14 residues. Germline V gene data show CDR1 as SGHAT and CDR2 as FQNNGV. Written as DNA, the CDR3 is TGTGCCAGCAGCCCATTGAGGGGGATGAATGAGCAGTTCTTC. This encodes CASSPLRGMNEQFF.

The genes are TRBV18 and TRBJ1-4; the D gene is possibly TRBD1 (5 bases). From germline, CDR1 is KGHSH and CDR2 LQKENI. The CDR3 is 15 amino acids. V lost 0 bases and J 6 bases, leaving 11 bases between the germline ends. The CDR3 nucleotides are TGTGCCAGCTCACCACCGGGACCGGAGCATGAAAAACTGTTTTTT. Protein sequence: CASSPPGPEHEKLFF.

Notes on this clonotype: The junction and the germline gene differ at one end; a read error may be behind it. V gene TRBV28 combines with J gene TRBJ1-5; 8 bases agree with TRBD1. The V gene's germline CDR1 is MDHEN and CDR2 SYDVKM. The CDR3 extends over 13 amino acids. The CDR3 reads CLTGGIGNQPQHF. CDR3 in DNA: TGCCTCACAGGGGGTATAGGCAATCAGCCCCAGCATTTT.

The chain couples TRBV6-5 to TRBJ1-3; tentatively, D is TRBD1 (5 bases). Germline V gives CDR1 MNHEY, CDR2 SVGAGI. The V end was cut by 5 bases, the J end by 0 bases, with 11 bases between. The CDR3 spans 15 residues. DNA of the CDR3: TGTGCCAGCAGTGTCCAGGGAATCTCTGGAAACACCATATATTTT. This codes for CASSVQGISGNTIYF.

This clonotype was recorded a few times. The rearrangement joins TRBV7-9 to TRBJ2-1; D might be TRBD1 or TRBD2, each matching 6 bases. The CDR3 covers 15 residues. With 4 bases removed from V and 7 bases from J, the gap between germline ends came to 17 bases. Germline values: CDR1 SEHNR, CDR2 FQNEAQ (reference sequence). The DNA for the CDR3 is TGTGCCAGCAGCTCCGGATGGGGGGCTTGGAATGAGCAGTTCTTC. Translation: CASSSGWGAWNEQFF. Full variable domain (remainder filled in from reference TRBV7-9 and TRBJ2-1): DTGVSQNPRHKITKRGQNVTFRCDPISEHNRLYWYRQTLGQGPEFLTYFQNEAQLEKSRLLSDRFSAERPKGSFSTLEIQRTEQGDSAMYLCASSSGWGAWNEQFFGPGTRLTVL.

The J gene is TRBJ1-6, the V gene TRBV7-6, with TRBD1 as a possible D gene (5 bases). V lost 5 bases and J lost 7, with 6 bases in between. In germline, CDR1 is SGHVS, CDR2 FNYEAQ. The CDR3 consists of 12 residues. In nucleotides, the CDR3 is TGTGCCAGCAGCAACAGGAATTCACCCCTCCACTTT. This sequence encodes CASSNRNSPLHF.

J is TRBJ1-1 and V is TRBV24-1, with 9 bases identical to TRBD1. Looked up from germline, CDR1 is KGHDR and CDR2 is SFDVKD. CDR3 length equals 15 residues. The V gene end was trimmed by 7 bases and the J gene end by 6 bases; junction bases not matched to a gene: 11. As DNA, the CDR3 is TGTGCCACCAGGGGGACAGGGAGCAGTGGAGCTGAAGCTTTCTTT. Encoded protein: CATRGTGSSGAEAFF.

This chain links TRBV7-8 with TRBJ2-3; D unclear. Germline V gene lookup returns CDR1 SGHVS and CDR2 FQNEAQ. The CDR3 covers 18 residues. Deletions cut 5 bases from V and 6 bases from J, with 27 bases between. The CDR3 protein is CASSAATSVAPKGDTQYF. The DNA of the CDR3 is TGTGCCAGCAGCGCAGCCACCTCGGTCGCGCCAAAAGGCGATACGCAGTATTTT.